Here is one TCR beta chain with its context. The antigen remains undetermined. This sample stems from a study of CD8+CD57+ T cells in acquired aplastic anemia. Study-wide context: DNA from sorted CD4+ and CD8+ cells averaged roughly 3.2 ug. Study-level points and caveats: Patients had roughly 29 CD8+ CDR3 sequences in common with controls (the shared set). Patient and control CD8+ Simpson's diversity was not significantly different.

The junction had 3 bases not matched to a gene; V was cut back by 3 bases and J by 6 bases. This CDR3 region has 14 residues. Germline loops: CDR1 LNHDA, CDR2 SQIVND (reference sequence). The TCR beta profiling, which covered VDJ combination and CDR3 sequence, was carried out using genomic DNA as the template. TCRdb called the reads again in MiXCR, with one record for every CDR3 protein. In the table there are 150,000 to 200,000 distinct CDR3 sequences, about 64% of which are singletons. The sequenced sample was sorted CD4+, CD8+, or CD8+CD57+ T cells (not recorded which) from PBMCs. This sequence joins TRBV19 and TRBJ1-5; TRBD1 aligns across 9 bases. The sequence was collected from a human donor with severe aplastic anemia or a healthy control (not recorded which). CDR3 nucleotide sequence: TGTGCCAGTAGTATGGACAGGGGCGTTCAGCCCCAGCATTTT. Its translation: CASSMDRGVQPQHF.